The clone carrying this T cell receptor (beta chain) was seen a few times. Its target is unknown. CDR1 SGHTA and CDR2 FQGTGA come from the germline V gene. V lost 6 bases to trimming and J lost 4 bases; unmatched junction nucleotides: 6. This CDR3 has 14 amino acids. The data were taken from a study of Graves' ophthalmopathy and Graves' hyperthyroidism. Study-level information: Researchers obtained peripheral blood at initial diagnosis, before any treatment had begun.

Researchers took RNA transcripts and amplified TCR beta CDR3 regions from them. Amplification began with first-round RT-PCR using HTBI primers, then second-round multiplex PCR was performed. TCRdb passed the multiplex PCR reads through MiXCR, listing each CDR3 protein once. The data contain 150,000 to 200,000 distinct CDR3 sequences, around 39% of them seen just once; the ten biggest clones take up 8% to 9.5%. Study results and limitations: Most thyroid-expanded clonotypes exceeding 0.001 frequency were also found in blood.

The sample was peripheral blood. This clonotype was obtained from a man between 25 and 39 years old with Graves' ophthalmopathy. The genes are TRBV7-3 and TRBJ1-1; 9 bases map to TRBD1. The CDR3 here is CASSQQGASTEAFF. As DNA, the CDR3 is TGTGCCAGCAGTCAACAGGGGGCGTCCACTGAAGCTTTCTTT.